Below are 22 T cell receptor beta chains sequenced from a single sample in a study of blood T cell repertoires in COVID-19. The data were produced by immunoSEQ multiplex PCR, yet TCRdb's version contains in-frame clones alone and is incomplete. The data hold roughly 110,000 clones, with approximately 91% observed a single time. The specimen was peripheral blood. The receptors were sampled from a woman in her seventies who had recovered from COVID-19.

The chain carries TRBV7-6 and TRBJ2-3, with D unclear. This CDR3 contains 13 residues. Trimming pared 4 bases from V and 5 bases from J, leaving 10 bases between. CDR1 and CDR2 from the germline V gene are SGHVS and FNYEAQ. The DNA of the CDR3 is TGTGCCAGCAGCTCCAACTATCGAGATACGCAGTATTTT. This gives the protein CASSSNYRDTQYF.

The genes are TRBV9 and TRBJ2-2; 9 nucleotides match TRBD2. Germline assignment: CDR1 SGDLS and CDR2 YYNGEE. This CDR3 has 18 amino acids. Trimming cost V 0 bases and J 4 bases; bases outside gene matches: 10. CDR3 coding DNA: TGTGCCAGCAGCGTAGAATGGGAACTGCGGGGGGGCACCGGGGAGCTGTTTTTT. Translated: CASSVEWELRGGTGELFF.

The J gene is TRBJ2-3, the V gene TRBV29-1, with 10 bases identical to TRBD1. V shed 5 bases and J 4 bases; nucleotides not matched to a gene: 6. The CDR3 runs to 14 residues. Germline CDR1 and CDR2: SQVTM and ANQGSEA. CDR3 in amino acids: CSVRQGASADTQYF. The CDR3 nucleotides are TGCAGCGTTCGACAGGGGGCTAGCGCAGATACGCAGTATTTT.

In this sample, this clone turned up once. The chain links TRBV5-4 to TRBJ1-2, with D unclear. The CDR3 sequence is 13 residues long. CDR1 is SGHNT, CDR2 YYREEE, per germline (reference sequence). V lost 4 bases and J lost 2, with 9 bases in between. This chain's CDR3 is CASSTDLNYGYTF. CDR3 nucleotide sequence: TGTGCCAGCAGCACAGACCTGAACTATGGCTACACCTTC.

DNA for the CDR3: TGTGCCAGCATCCCCAAGAGCACCGGGGAGCTGTTTTTT. Amino acid sequence: CASIPKSTGELFF. The chain joins TRBV6-5 to TRBJ2-2; D is unresolved. Trimming removed 7 bases from V and 4 bases from J, with 10 bases in between. The CDR3 has 13 amino acids. Per germline, CDR1 MNHEY and CDR2 SVGAGI.

The rearrangement joins TRBV29-1 to TRBJ1-1; 7 bases map to TRBD1. The V and J ends lost 4 bases and 4 bases, in that order; junction bases with no gene match: 15. The CDR3 totals 16 residues. Germline lookup yields CDR1 SQVTM and CDR2 ANQGSEA. The CDR3 sequence is CSVGRGQGKVGTEAFF. The CDR3, as DNA: TGCAGCGTTGGTAGGGGGCAGGGTAAGGTCGGCACTGAAGCTTTCTTT.

The chain carries TRBV7-9 and TRBJ2-7, with 15 bases aligning to TRBD2. Germline-derived CDR1 and CDR2 are SEHNR and FQNEAQ (reference sequence). Losses at the gene ends were 6 bases for V and 6 bases for J; bases not matched to a gene: 15. There are 18 residues in the CDR3. CDR3 sequence (DNA): TGTGCCAGCAGTAGCGGCCCCCCGGGACTAGCGGGAGGTAGCGAGCAGTACTTC. It yields the protein CASSSGPPGLAGGSEQYF.

The rearrangement joins TRBV6-5 to TRBJ1-4; D is possibly TRBD1 (5 bases). The CDR3 sequence is 14 residues long. With 2 bases removed from V and 10 bases from J, the gap between germline ends came to 14 bases. Per germline, CDR1 MNHEY and CDR2 SVGAGI. The CDR3 DNA sequence: TGTGCCAGCAGTTACGGGCGGTTCGGGGGAAAACTGTTTTTT. Amino acids: CASSYGRFGGKLFF.

The chain is built from TRBV5-4 and TRBJ2-7, with TRBD2 matching 10 bases. The ends lost 4 bases at V and 4 bases at J; junction bases unmatched: 8. Germline CDR1 is SGHNT and CDR2 is YYREEE (reference sequence). This CDR3 region has 15 residues. The CDR3 DNA reads as TGTGCCAGCAGCCGCGGACTAGCGGAAAATTACGAGCAGTACTTC. Protein: CASSRGLAENYEQYF.

This clone was observed once. CDR3 region: CASSLADRRNTEAFF. The CDR3 DNA reads as TGCGCCAGCAGCTTGGCCGACAGGCGGAACACTGAAGCTTTCTTT. The chain uses TRBV5-1 and TRBJ1-1; D is possibly TRBD1 (6 bases). V was shortened by 0 bases and J by 1 base, with 10 bases between the two germline ends. This CDR3 has 15 residues. Germline-derived CDR1 and CDR2 are SGHRS and YFSETQ.

This clone showed up just a few times. The chain recombines TRBV20-1 with TRBJ1-5; D not resolved. The CDR3 is 11 residues long. Germline CDR1 reads DFQATT; CDR2 reads SNEGSKA (reference sequence). Trimming removed 1 base from V and 5 bases from J, with 3 bases in between. CDR3 residues: CSARGDQPQHF. In nucleotides, the CDR3 is TGCAGTGCTAGAGGAGATCAGCCCCAGCATTTT.

V gene TRBV27 combines with J gene TRBJ1-2; D is unresolved. V was shortened by 5 bases and J by 4 bases, with 17 bases between the two germline ends. This CDR3 comprises 15 residues. Germline loops: CDR1 MNHEY, CDR2 SMNVEV (reference sequence). For the CDR3, the DNA is TGTGCCAGCAGTCCCCGCCCCGAGGGCGTCTATGGCTACACCTTC. Translated, it gives CASSPRPEGVYGYTF.

This clone has only one observation. The chain recombines TRBV11-2 with TRBJ2-5; 13 positions agree with TRBD2. The J segment lost 2 bases and the V segment lost 6 bases, leaving 6 bases of the junction unmatched. The length of the CDR3 is 16 residues. CDR1 is SGHAT, CDR2 FQNNGV, per germline. CDR3 residues: CASSQRLAGGQETQYF. CDR3 DNA: TGTGCCAGCAGTCAGAGACTAGCGGGGGGTCAAGAGACCCAGTACTTC.

The chain couples TRBV6-2 or TRBV6-3 to TRBJ2-3; D gene uncertain. CDR3 length equals 13 residues. From germline, CDR1 is MNHEY and CDR2 SVGEGT. V shed 3 bases and J shed 4 bases, with 8 bases lying between them. DNA for the CDR3: TGTGCCAGCAGTTATCTTCCAGCAGATACGCAGTATTTT. Residues: CASSYLPADTQYF.

The J gene is TRBJ1-2, the V gene TRBV18; D is uncertain. The CDR3 sequence is 14 residues long. CDR1 and CDR2 (germline): KGHSH, LQKENI. Trimming pared 3 bases from V and 4 bases from J, leaving 12 bases between. The CDR3 sequence is CASSPGREAYGYTF. Written as DNA, the CDR3 is TGTGCCAGCTCACCGGGGAGGGAGGCCTATGGCTACACCTTC.

The table lists this clone with a few counts. The genes are TRBV29-1 and TRBJ2-1, with 10 bases matching TRBD2. J was trimmed by 1 base and V by 2 bases; bases with no gene match: 5. CDR1 is SQVTM and CDR2 is ANQGSEA in the germline V gene. The CDR3 runs 16 residues. CDR3 sequence reads: CSVELGLAESYNEQFF. The CDR3 bases are TGCAGCGTTGAACTCGGACTAGCGGAGTCCTACAATGAGCAGTTCTTC.

The genes are TRBV19 and TRBJ2-2, with 7 bases that match TRBD1. CDR3 size: 14 residues. Germline CDR1 and CDR2: LNHDA and SQIVND (reference sequence). V gave up 6 bases and J gave up 6 bases; unmatched junction bases: 7. The CDR3 loop is CASRPQGVAGELFF. The CDR3 bases are TGTGCCAGTAGGCCCCAGGGGGTCGCCGGGGAGCTGTTTTTT.

V usage is TRBV28 and J usage is TRBJ2-3, with 11 bases matching TRBD2. CDR1 and CDR2 (germline): MDHEN, SYDVKM. The CDR3 has 16 amino acids. Trimming cost V 6 bases and J 4 bases; bases outside gene matches: 9. The CDR3 region is CASSPSLAGVSDTQYF. Written as DNA, the CDR3 is TGTGCCAGCAGCCCCTCACTAGCGGGAGTATCAGATACGCAGTATTTT.

This chain joins TRBV6-2 or TRBV6-3 and TRBJ2-7, with no clear D. Trimming left V 3 bases short and J 1 base short, with 10 bases between. Germline V gene lookup returns CDR1 MNHEY and CDR2 SVGEGT. The CDR3 sequence is 14 residues long. The CDR3 loop is CASSYATFSYEQYF. The CDR3 nucleotides are TGTGCCAGCAGTTATGCGACATTTTCCTACGAGCAGTACTTC.

V and J are TRBV23-1 and TRBJ1-2; D is possibly TRBD1 (6 bases). TRBV23-1 has ORF status, its function being uncertain. CDR3 size: 16 residues. V was shortened by 0 bases and J by 3 bases, with 14 bases between the two germline ends. The CDR3 bases are TGCGCCAGCAGTCAATCGGCGGCAGGGGTGGACTATGGCTACACCTTC. As protein: CASSQSAAGVDYGYTF.

The chain couples TRBV10-3 to TRBJ2-5, with 11 bases lining up with TRBD1. J lost 4 bases, V lost 8 bases, and 9 bases had no gene match. Germline CDR1 ENHRY, CDR2 SYGVKD. The CDR3 length is 15 residues. Here the CDR3 DNA reads TGTGCCATCGGGGAGGGACAGGGGGTAGGAGAGACCCAGTACTTC. Encoded protein: CAIGEGQGVGETQYF.

This clone was counted only a few times. The chain combines TRBV3-1 (or the pseudogene TRBV3-2) with TRBJ1-4; a weak D match, TRBD1 (5 bases). The germline V gene encodes CDR1 LGHDT and CDR2 YNNKEL (reference sequence). The V end was cut by 3 bases, the J end by 9 bases, with 14 bases between. This CDR3 spans 14 amino acids. The CDR3 here is CASSQGPALKKLFF. Here the CDR3 DNA reads TGTGCCAGCAGCCAGGGGCCAGCCTTGAAAAAACTGTTTTTT.